This T cell receptor beta chain was obtained from a study of CXCR3-negative and CXCR3-positive naive CD8 T cells. Findings and caveats of the study: TRB CDR3s were more hydrophobic in CXCR3-positive than in CXCR3-negative naive cells. Memory CD8+ cells showed much lower diversity, while both naive subsets were comparably high.

With UMI labels, 5' RACE was used to prepare the TRB cDNA libraries. TCRdb re-called the 5' RACE reads and shows each CDR3 protein once, DNA omitted. The sample has about 50,000 distinct CDR3 sequences. CDR3 size: 12 residues. Looked up from germline, CDR1 is MDHEN and CDR2 is SYDVKM. About this clonotype itself: Antigen: not known.

The chain joins TRBV28 to TRBJ2-7; TCRdb's D call, TRBD1, is unchecked because there is no DNA. Specimen: naive CXCR3- CD8+ T cells from blood. Subset indicated: CD45RO-CCR7+CD27+CD95- naive CD8+ T cells lacking CXCR3 (TNR3-). The source of this sequence is a human donor in good health. Some clones in this sample may be carry-over from other donors' samples. The CDR3 protein is CASGDSLYEQYF.